This TCR beta chain is from a study of radiotherapy plus CTLA-4 blockade in lung cancer. Study-wide findings and caveats: Once radiotherapy plus ipilimumab had been given, TCR clones derived from tumor expanded in blood.

Sequencing was performed with immunoSEQ multiplex PCR; in TCRdb, only in-frame clones are kept and a portion is missing. The sample records 95,000 to 150,000 clones, around 90% being singletons. To note about this clone: The antigen remains undetermined.

Germline lookup yields CDR1 MNHEY and CDR2 SMNVEV (reference sequence). This CDR3 is built from 12 residues. Trimming pared 3 bases from V and 7 bases from J, leaving 7 bases between. The sequence derives from a human donor with non-small cell lung cancer that progressed on radiotherapy plus ipilimumab. V is TRBV27 and J is TRBJ1-5; no definite D call. The material sequenced was peripheral blood, taken from a patient treated with radiotherapy plus ipilimumab. The CDR3 reads CASSLVGQPQHF. CDR3 in DNA: TGTGCCAGCAGTTTGGTGGGGCAGCCCCAGCATTTT.